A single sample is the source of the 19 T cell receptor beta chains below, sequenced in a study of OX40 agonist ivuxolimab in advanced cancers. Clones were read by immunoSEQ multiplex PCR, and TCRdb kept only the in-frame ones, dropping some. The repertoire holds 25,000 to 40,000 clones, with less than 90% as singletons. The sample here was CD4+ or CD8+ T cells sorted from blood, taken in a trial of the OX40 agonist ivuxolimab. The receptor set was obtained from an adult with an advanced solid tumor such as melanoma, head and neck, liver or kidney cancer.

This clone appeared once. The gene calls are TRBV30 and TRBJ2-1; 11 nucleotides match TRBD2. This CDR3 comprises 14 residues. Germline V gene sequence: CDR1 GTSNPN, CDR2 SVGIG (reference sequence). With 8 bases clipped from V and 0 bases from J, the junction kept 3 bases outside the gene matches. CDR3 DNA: TGTGCCAGCGGACTAGCGGGCTCCTACAATGAGCAGTTCTTC. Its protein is CASGLAGSYNEQFF.

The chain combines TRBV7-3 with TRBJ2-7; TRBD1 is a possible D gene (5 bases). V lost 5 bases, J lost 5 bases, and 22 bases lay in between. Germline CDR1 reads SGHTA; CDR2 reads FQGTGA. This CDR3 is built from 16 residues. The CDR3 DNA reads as TGTGCCAGCAGCCCGCCGCAGGGCCGATTTGAGAACGAGCAGTACTTC. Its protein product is CASSPPQGRFENEQYF.

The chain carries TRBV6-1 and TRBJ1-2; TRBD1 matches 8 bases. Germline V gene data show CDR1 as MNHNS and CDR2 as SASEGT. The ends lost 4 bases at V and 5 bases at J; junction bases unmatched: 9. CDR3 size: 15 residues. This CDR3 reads CASSADRVGSYGYTF. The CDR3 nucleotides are TGTGCCAGCAGTGCGGACAGGGTCGGCTCGTATGGCTACACCTTC.

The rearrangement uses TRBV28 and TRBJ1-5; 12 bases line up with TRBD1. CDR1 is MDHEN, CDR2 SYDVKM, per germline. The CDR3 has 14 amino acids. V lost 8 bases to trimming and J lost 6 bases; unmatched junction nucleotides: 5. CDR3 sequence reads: CASRDRGPGQPQHF. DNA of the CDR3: TGTGCCAGCCGGGACAGGGGGCCCGGTCAGCCCCAGCATTTT.

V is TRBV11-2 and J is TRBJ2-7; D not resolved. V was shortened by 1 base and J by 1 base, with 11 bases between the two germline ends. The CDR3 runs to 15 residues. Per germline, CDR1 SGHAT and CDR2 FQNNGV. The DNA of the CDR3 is TGTGCCAGCAGCTTAGGCCCGGCGCCGTCCTACGAGCAGTACTTC. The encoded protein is CASSLGPAPSYEQYF.

CDR3 residues: CSARTGGWAFF. CDR3 sequence (DNA): TGCAGTGCCCGGACAGGGGGATGGGCTTTCTTT. The V gene is TRBV20-1, the J gene TRBJ1-1; 10 nucleotides match TRBD1. The CDR3 has 11 amino acids. The trim removed 6 bases at V and 11 bases at J, leaving 6 bases unmatched. Germline assignment: CDR1 DFQATT and CDR2 SNEGSKA (reference sequence).

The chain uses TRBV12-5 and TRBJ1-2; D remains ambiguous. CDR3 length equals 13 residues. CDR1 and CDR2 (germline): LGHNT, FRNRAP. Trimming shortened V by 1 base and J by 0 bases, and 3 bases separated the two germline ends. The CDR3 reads CASGLDPNYGYTF. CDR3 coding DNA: TGTGCTAGTGGTTTGGATCCTAACTATGGCTACACCTTC.

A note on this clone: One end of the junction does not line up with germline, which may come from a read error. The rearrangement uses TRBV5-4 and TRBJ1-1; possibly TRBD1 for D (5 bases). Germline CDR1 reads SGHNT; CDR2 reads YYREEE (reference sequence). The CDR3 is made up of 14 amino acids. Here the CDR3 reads CAGSQVGQNTEAFF. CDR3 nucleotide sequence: TGTGCCGGCAGCCAGGTCGGACAGAACACTGAAGCTTTCTTT.

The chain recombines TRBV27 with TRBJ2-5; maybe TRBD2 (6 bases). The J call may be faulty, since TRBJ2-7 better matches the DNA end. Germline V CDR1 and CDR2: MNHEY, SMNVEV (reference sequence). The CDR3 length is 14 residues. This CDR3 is CASSLKWGGYEQYF. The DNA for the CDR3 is TGTGCCAGCAGTTTAAAATGGGGAGGCTACGAGCAGTACTTC.

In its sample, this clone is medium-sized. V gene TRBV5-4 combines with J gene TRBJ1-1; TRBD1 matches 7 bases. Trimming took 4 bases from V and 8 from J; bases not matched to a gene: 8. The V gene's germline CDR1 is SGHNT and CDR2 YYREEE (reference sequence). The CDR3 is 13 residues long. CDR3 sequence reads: CASSLYRGHEAFF. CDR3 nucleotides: TGTGCCAGCAGCCTCTACAGGGGACACGAAGCTTTCTTT.

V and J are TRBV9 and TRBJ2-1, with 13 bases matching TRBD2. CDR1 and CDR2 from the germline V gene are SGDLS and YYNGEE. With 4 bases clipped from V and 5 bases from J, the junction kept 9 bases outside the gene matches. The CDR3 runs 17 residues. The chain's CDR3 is CASSLTLAGGSNNEQFF. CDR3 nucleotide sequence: TGTGCCAGCAGCCTTACACTAGCGGGAGGGTCTAACAATGAGCAGTTCTTC.

The CDR3 sequence is CSVEDRRGGSYNEQFF. CDR3 nucleotide sequence: TGCAGCGTTGAAGATCGCCGGGGGGGCTCCTACAATGAGCAGTTCTTC. This sequence joins TRBV29-1 and TRBJ2-1, with TRBD2 identical over 8 bases. From germline, CDR1 is SQVTM and CDR2 ANQGSEA. Trimming cost V 0 bases and J 0 bases; bases outside gene matches: 4. The CDR3 has 16 residues.

The CDR3 loop reads CASSLIRRDYTF. CDR3 nucleotides: TGTGCCAGCAGTTTAATAAGGAGGGACTACACCTTC. The V gene is TRBV28, the J gene TRBJ1-2; no firm D call. V lost 2 bases, J lost 10 bases, and 11 bases lay in between. Germline V gene lookup returns CDR1 MDHEN and CDR2 SYDVKM. The CDR3 spans 12 residues.

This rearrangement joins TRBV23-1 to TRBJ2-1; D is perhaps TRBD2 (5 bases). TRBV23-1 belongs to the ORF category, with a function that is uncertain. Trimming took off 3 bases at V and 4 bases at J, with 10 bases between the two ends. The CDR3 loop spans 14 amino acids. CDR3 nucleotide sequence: TGCGCCAGCAGTCACGAGGGTCCTTACAATGAGCAGTTCTTC. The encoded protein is CASSHEGPYNEQFF.

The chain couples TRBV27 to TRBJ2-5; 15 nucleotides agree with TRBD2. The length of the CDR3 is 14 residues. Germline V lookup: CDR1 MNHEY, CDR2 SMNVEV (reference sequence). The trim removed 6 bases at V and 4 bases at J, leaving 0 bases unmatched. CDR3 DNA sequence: TGTGCCAGCAGGGGACTAGCGGGGGGAGAGACCCAGTACTTC. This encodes CASRGLAGGETQYF.

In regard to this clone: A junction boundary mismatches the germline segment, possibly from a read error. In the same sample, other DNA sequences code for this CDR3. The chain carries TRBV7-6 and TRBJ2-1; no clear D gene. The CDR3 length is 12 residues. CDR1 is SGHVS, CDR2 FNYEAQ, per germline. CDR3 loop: CASSALDNEQFF. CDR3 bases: TGCGCCAGCAGCGCCCTAGACAATGAGCAGTTCTTC.

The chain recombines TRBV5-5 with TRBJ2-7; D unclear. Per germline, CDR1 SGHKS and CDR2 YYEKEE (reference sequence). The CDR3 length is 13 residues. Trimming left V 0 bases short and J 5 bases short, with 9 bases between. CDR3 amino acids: CASSLDPANEQYF. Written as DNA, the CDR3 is TGTGCCAGCAGCTTGGACCCGGCGAACGAGCAGTACTTC. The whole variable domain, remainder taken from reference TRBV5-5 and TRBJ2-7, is DAGVTQSPTHLIKTRGQQVTLRCSPISGHKSVSWYQQVLGQGPQFIFQYYEKEERGRGNFPDRFSARQFPNYSSELNVNALLLGDSALYLCASSLDPANEQYFGPGTRLTVT.

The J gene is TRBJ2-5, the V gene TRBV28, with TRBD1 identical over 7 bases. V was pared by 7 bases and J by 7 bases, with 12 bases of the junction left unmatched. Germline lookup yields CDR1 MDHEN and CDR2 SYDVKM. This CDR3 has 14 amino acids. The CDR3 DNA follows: TGTGCCAGCACCATGGGGACAGTGCTCAGGACCCAGTACTTC. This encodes CASTMGTVLRTQYF.

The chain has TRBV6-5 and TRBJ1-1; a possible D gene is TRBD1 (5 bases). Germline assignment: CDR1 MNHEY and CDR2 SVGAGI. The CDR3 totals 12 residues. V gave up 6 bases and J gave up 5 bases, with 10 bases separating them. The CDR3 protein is CASRAGRTEAFF. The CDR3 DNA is TGTGCCAGCAGGGCAGGGAGAACTGAAGCTTTCTTT.